This passage covers 8 T cell receptor beta chains from one sample sequenced in a study of blood T cell repertoires in COVID-19. The table came from immunoSEQ multiplex PCR; TCRdb's copy has only in-frame clones and leaves some out. The sample shows more than 300,000 clones, about 90% of them seen only once. Sequencing input: PBMCs or T cells enriched from blood (not recorded which). These receptors were obtained from a woman aged 30 to 39 who had recovered from COVID-19.

CDR3 in DNA: TGTGCCAGCAGCGTGGGCGGGTATTCCTACGAGCAGTACTTC. It specifies CASSVGGYSYEQYF. The rearrangement uses TRBV9 and TRBJ2-7; TRBD2 is a possible D gene (5 bases). V was pared by 2 bases and J by 1 base, with 10 bases between. The CDR3 is made up of 14 amino acids. Germline assignment: CDR1 SGDLS and CDR2 YYNGEE.

This rearrangement joins TRBV30 to TRBJ2-3, with 7 nucleotides matching TRBD2. Germline V gene lookup returns CDR1 GTSNPN and CDR2 SVGIG (reference sequence). Trimming removed 5 bases from V and 1 base from J; junction bases left unmatched: 12. This CDR3 has 16 residues. Here the CDR3 DNA reads TGTGCCTGGGGGGGGGAGACTAGCTATGGCACAGATACGCAGTATTTT. It is translated as CAWGGETSYGTDTQYF.

V and J are TRBV4-2 and TRBJ1-2; 7 bases are shared with TRBD1. There are 16 residues in the CDR3. Germline values: CDR1 LGHNA, CDR2 YNFKEQ. V lost 4 bases and J lost 1; bases outside the gene matches: 9. In nucleotides, the CDR3 is TGTGCCAGCAGCCCAATAGGACAGGCCAGTAACTATGGCTACACCTTC. Amino acids: CASSPIGQASNYGYTF.

The CDR3 spells CASSQEIAERFPFF. In DNA form, the CDR3 reads TGCGCCAGCAGCCAAGAAATAGCGGAGAGATTCCCGTTCTTC. The genes are TRBV4-1 and TRBJ2-1; TRBD2 is a possible D gene (6 bases). The CDR3 is 14 residues long. V lost 0 bases and J lost 15, with 18 bases in between. Germline loops: CDR1 MGHRA, CDR2 YSYEKL.

The chain is built from TRBV30 and TRBJ2-1; no clear D gene. The V gene's germline CDR1 is GTSNPN and CDR2 SVGIG (reference sequence). V gave up 3 bases and J gave up 1 base, with 16 bases separating them. The CDR3 is 16 residues long. The CDR3 sequence: CAWRWAAGASYNEQFF. The CDR3 nucleotides are TGTGCCTGGAGGTGGGCCGCTGGCGCATCCTACAATGAGCAGTTCTTC.

The CDR3 DNA sequence: TGCAGCGTTCATAGAGAAGAGACCCAGTACTTC. This gives the protein CSVHREETQYF. The rearrangement links TRBV29-1 to TRBJ2-5; D is undetermined. Trimming removed 5 bases at V and 3 bases at J, with 7 bases between. The CDR3 runs 11 residues. Per the germline V gene, CDR1 is SQVTM and CDR2 is ANQGSEA. Drawing the rest from reference TRBV29-1 and TRBJ2-5, the complete variable domain is SAVISQKPSRDICQRGTSLTIQCQVDSQVTMMFWYRQQPGQSLTLIATANQGSEATYESGFVIDKFPISRPNLTFSTLTVSNMSPEDSSIYLCSVHREETQYFGPGTRLLVL.

A few counts support this clone. The chain combines TRBV19 with TRBJ1-6, with D tentatively TRBD1 (5 bases). V lost 3 bases to trimming and J lost 7 bases, with 16 bases between them. Looked up from germline, CDR1 is LNHDA and CDR2 is SQIVND (reference sequence). This CDR3 is 16 amino acids long. The CDR3 nucleotides read TGTGCCAGTAGTATCCCCCGACAGAGTGAGAATTCACCCCTCCACTTT. Encoded protein: CASSIPRQSENSPLHF.

This chain links TRBV19 with TRBJ2-5, with a weak D call TRBD1 (6 bases). This CDR3 spans 13 amino acids. Deletions cut 7 bases from V and 2 bases from J, with 11 bases between. Germline CDR1 and CDR2: LNHDA and SQIVND (reference sequence). The CDR3 loop is CASMGRGQETQYF. The CDR3 coding sequence is TGTGCCAGTATGGGCAGGGGACAAGAGACCCAGTACTTC.